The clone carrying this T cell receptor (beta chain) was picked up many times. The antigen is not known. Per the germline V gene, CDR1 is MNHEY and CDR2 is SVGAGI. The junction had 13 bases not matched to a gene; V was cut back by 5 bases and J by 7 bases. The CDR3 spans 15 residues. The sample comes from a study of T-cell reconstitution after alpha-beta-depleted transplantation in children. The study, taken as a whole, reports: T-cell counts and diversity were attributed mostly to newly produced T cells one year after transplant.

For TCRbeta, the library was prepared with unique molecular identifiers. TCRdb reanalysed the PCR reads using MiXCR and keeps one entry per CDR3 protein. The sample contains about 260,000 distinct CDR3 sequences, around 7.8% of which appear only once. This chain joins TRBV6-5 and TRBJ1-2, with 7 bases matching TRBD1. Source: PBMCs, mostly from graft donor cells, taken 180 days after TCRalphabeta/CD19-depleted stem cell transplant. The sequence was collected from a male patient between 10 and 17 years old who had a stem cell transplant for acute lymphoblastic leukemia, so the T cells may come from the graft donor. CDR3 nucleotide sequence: TGTGCCAGCAGTAAAACAGGGGCCGGAATTGCTGGCTACACCTTC. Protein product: CASSKTGAGIAGYTF.